What follows is one TCR beta chain and its context. Its binding antigen is unknown. No base-level quality is on record; no much larger clone is a single base apart. This entry is derived from a study of CD8 T cells in Susac syndrome (dated by TCRdb to between 2018 and 2021). With respect to the entire study: Among the Susac syndrome patients who were sequenced, clinically active disease was present in more than 5 and clinical remission was observed in eight or nine. At blood withdrawal, Susac syndrome patients were therapy-naive, treated with corticosteroids (with IVIg additionally given to some), or treated with IVIg alone. Whether CD8+ T cell activation and differentiation in Susac syndrome was antigen driven was tested using repertoire sequencing.

RNA was extracted with the RNeasy kit and roughly 0.5 to 1 ug was reverse transcribed using random hexamers. The immunoSEQ multiplex PCR assay, which covers 54 Vbeta and 13 Jbeta segments, was used to amplify TCR beta CDR3 regions. Bias from PCR amplification was corrected by using a synthetic template baseline for primer optimization and for computational correction. The paper's data handling went like this. Only productive sequences were kept, with reads annotated to V, D and J genes according to IMGT and analyzed in immunoSEQ Analyzer. Clonality was computed as one minus Shannon entropy normalized by log2 of the number of productive unique sequences. Public and private clones were assessed among the 100 most prevalent clones of each patient and control. Susac-specific clones were defined as absent from healthy and MS cohorts, approximately 1,000 published viral clones and other ImmuneACCESS disease sequences. TCRdb reworked the public reads: Q25 trimming with fastp, MiXCR clone assembly, productive beta chains retained. Each record represents a unique CDR3 protein, reported with the most common genes and DNA among its rows. TCRdb, rather than the study authors, made the V and J calls. For this sample there are over 100,000 distinct CDR3 sequences; around 96% appear just once. The ten largest make up more than 0.12% of the sample.

The study at large found these results: The number of individuals in the TCR sequencing and HLA analysis was acknowledged as relatively small. In patients with Susac syndrome, the CD4+ T cell repertoire showed no detectable clonal expansion.

The CDR3 goes from the cysteine to the phenylalanine over 14 residues. Only CDR3 DNA remains: 42 bases, in frame from the first base. V gives up 5 bases and J gives up 7 bases, and the segment between their germline ends measures 15 bases. Looking up the germline V gene (reference sequence) yields CDR1 LNHDA and CDR2 SQIVND. Peripheral blood CD8+ and CD4+ T cells from healthy donors, Susac syndrome patients and multiple sclerosis patients were profiled using high-throughput TCR beta sequencing. Recently defined diagnostic criteria for definite or probable disease were met by the Susac syndrome patients. CD8+ TEMRA cells were enriched by FACS, while bulk CD8+ and CD4+ T cells were purified by magnetic negative isolation. Blood was drawn into EDTA tubes, processed within 24 hours, and PBMCs were isolated by density gradient centrifugation. PBMCs intended for TCR sequencing were cryopreserved in liquid nitrogen and thawed later in a water bath at 37 degrees C. The sorted or isolated CD4+, CD8+ and CD8+ TEMRA cells reached a purity of at least 90%.

The origin of this receptor is a human donor with Susac syndrome. The sample consisted of CD4+ T cells from PBMCs. The rearranged segments are TRBV19 and TRBJ2-1; possibly the D gene is TRBD2, per 6 matching bases. The CDR3 protein: CASSAGTANNEQFF. The sequence in DNA is TGTGCCAGTAGTGCCGGGACTGCAAATAATGAGCAGTTCTTC.